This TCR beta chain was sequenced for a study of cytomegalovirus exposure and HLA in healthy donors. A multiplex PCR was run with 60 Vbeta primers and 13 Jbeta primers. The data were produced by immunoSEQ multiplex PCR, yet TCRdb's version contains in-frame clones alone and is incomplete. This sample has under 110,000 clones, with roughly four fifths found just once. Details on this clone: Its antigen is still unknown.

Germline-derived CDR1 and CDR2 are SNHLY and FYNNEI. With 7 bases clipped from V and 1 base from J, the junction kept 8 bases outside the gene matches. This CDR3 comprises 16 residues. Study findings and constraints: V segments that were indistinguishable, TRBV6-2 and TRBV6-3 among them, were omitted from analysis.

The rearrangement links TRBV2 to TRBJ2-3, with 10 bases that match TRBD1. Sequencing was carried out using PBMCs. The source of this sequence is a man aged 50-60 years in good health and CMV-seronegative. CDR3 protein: CASTQTGGQGTDTQYF. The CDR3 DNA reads TGTGCCAGCACCCAGACAGGGGGCCAAGGCACAGATACGCAGTATTTT.